The clone carrying this T cell receptor (beta chain) counts as medium-sized. Its antigen remains unidentified. CDR3 length equals 15 residues. Germline CDR1 reads MNHNS; CDR2 reads SASEGT. V lost 6 bases, J lost 4 bases, and 15 bases lay in between. TCRdb analysed the reads with MiXCR anew, one entry per CDR3 protein. The data show 6,000 to 8,000 distinct CDR3 sequences, about 15% seen once. This sample is drawn from a study of liver allograft versus peripheral blood T cells. Across the whole study: The authors compared T cell receptor repertoires in transplanted livers with those in the peripheral blood of recipients.

Study-level findings and limits: Intragraft T cell receptor repertoires of liver allografts were reported to differ from peripheral blood repertoires.

This clonotype originated in a human patient who had a liver transplant. Some T cells here may be from the graft donor. The rearrangement uses TRBV6-1 and TRBJ2-2, with D unresolved. CDR3: CASRISGGSTGELFF. As DNA, the CDR3 is TGTGCCAGCAGGATATCGGGCGGATCCACCGGGGAGCTGTTTTTT.